The next 12 T cell receptor beta chains were all read from a single sample in a study of blood T cells in healthy people across ages. Together with a sample-barcoded 5' primer, a J-beta primer mix was included in a second PCR lasting roughly 6 to 12 cycles. MiXCR was run by TCRdb on the 5' RACE reads, yielding one entry per CDR3 protein. The table includes 1.5 million to 2 million distinct CDR3 sequences, around 48% detected once. The specimen was blood. Source of these receptors: a woman in her thirties or forties in good health.

This clonotype has just a few counts. The chain has TRBV4-2 and TRBJ1-4; D not resolved. CDR3 length: 15 amino acids. CDR1 is LGHNA, CDR2 YNFKEQ, per germline. The V end was cut by 0 bases, the J end by 6 bases, with 11 bases between. CDR3 coding DNA: TGTGCCAGCAGCCAAGACCCCTCGAGGGATGAAAAACTGTTTTTT. It yields the protein CASSQDPSRDEKLFF.

This clonotype has more than one count but fewer than ten. The rearrangement uses TRBV7-2 and TRBJ2-1, with 12 bases identical to TRBD2. The CDR3 extends over 19 amino acids. Germline V CDR1 and CDR2: SGHTA, FQGNSA. V dropped 3 bases and J dropped 2; count of bases not matched to a gene: 11. The CDR3, as DNA: TGTGCCAGCAGCTTTCGGCCGACTTCTAGCGGGGGGGCCTACAATGAGCAGTTCTTC. Its protein product is CASSFRPTSSGGAYNEQFF.

This clonotype occurred a few times. The V call is TRBV6-2 or TRBV6-3, the J call TRBJ2-5; no definite D call. Germline V CDR1 and CDR2: MNHEY, SVGEGT. The V gene lost 5 bases and the J gene lost 2 bases, with 12 bases spanning the gap. This CDR3 has 14 amino acids. The CDR3 here is CASSQVLKQETQYF. The CDR3 bases are TGTGCCAGCAGTCAGGTCCTCAAACAAGAGACCCAGTACTTC.

The V call is TRBV15, the J call TRBJ2-7, with 9 bases lining up with TRBD1. The V gene's germline CDR1 is LNHNV and CDR2 YYDKDF (reference sequence). The junction had 7 bases not matched to a gene; V was cut back by 4 bases and J by 3 bases. The CDR3 extends over 15 amino acids. In DNA, the CDR3 is TGTGCCACCAGCAAACCCGGGACAGGGCTCTACGAGCAGTACTTC. It codes for CATSKPGTGLYEQYF.

The rearrangement links TRBV20-1 to TRBJ2-5; 8 positions agree with TRBD2. Germline loops: CDR1 DFQATT, CDR2 SNEGSKA (reference sequence). J gave up 11 bases and V 5 bases, and 16 bases lay outside the gene matches. The length of the CDR3 is 14 residues. The CDR3 loop reads CSAVAGPIYNEQYF. CDR3 nucleotides: TGCAGTGCTGTAGCGGGGCCTATTTACAATGAGCAGTACTTC.

The genes are TRBV20-1 and TRBJ1-6, with D unresolved. CDR1 DFQATT and CDR2 SNEGSKA come from the germline V gene (reference sequence). The V and J ends lost 6 bases and 6 bases respectively, with 9 bases between them. This CDR3 region has 12 residues. The CDR3 protein is CSAGSSNSPLHF. CDR3 DNA sequence: TGCAGTGCAGGGTCGAGTAATTCACCCCTCCACTTT.

CDR3 nucleotides: TGCAGTGACCGATCTGGAGTTGGGCAGGAGAGTGAGAATGAGCAGTTCTTC. This encodes CSDRSGVGQESENEQFF. This chain uses TRBV20-1 with TRBJ2-1; D is unresolved. This CDR3 is 17 amino acids long. Germline V CDR1 and CDR2: DFQATT, SNEGSKA (reference sequence). With 7 bases removed from V and 7 bases from J, the gap between germline ends came to 29 bases.

This rearrangement joins TRBV7-2 to TRBJ1-2, with 10 bases matching TRBD1. Germline-derived CDR1 and CDR2 are SGHTA and FQGNSA. V lost 5 bases to trimming and J lost 4 bases; unmatched junction nucleotides: 7. The CDR3 contains 15 residues. CDR3 residues: CASSGRDRGSYGYTF. The CDR3 DNA reads as TGTGCCAGCAGCGGCAGGGACAGGGGATCCTATGGCTACACCTTC.

The chain employs TRBV12-3 or TRBV12-4 and TRBJ2-1, with a tentative D call TRBD1 (6 bases). The germline V and J ends were trimmed by 2 bases and 2 bases, with 13 bases remaining between them. The CDR3 sequence is 16 residues long. The CDR3 coding sequence is TGTGCCAGCAGTTTAAGTAGGGGGAAGACCTACAATGAGCAGTTCTTC. Its translation: CASSLSRGKTYNEQFF.

The chain links TRBV12-5 to TRBJ2-3; 7 bases fit TRBD1. This CDR3 is built from 16 residues. CDR1 and CDR2 (germline): LGHNT, FRNRAP. The trim removed 1 base at V and 3 bases at J, leaving 7 bases unmatched. CDR3: CASGLATGVGTDTQYF. DNA for the CDR3: TGTGCTAGTGGTTTGGCTACAGGGGTCGGTACAGATACGCAGTATTTT.

This clonotype was counted only a few times. This CDR3 reads CASSRADRDAYEQYF. The CDR3 nucleotides are TGTGCCAGCAGCCGAGCAGACAGGGATGCCTACGAGCAGTACTTC. The genes are TRBV6-2 or TRBV6-3 and TRBJ2-7, with TRBD1 matching 7 bases. This CDR3 spans 15 amino acids. Trimming at V came to 6 bases and at J to 2 bases, leaving 10 bases not matched to a gene. Germline CDR1 reads MNHEY; CDR2 reads SVGEGT.

Regarding this clonotype: This clone may be a read error of a much larger clone one base away. The V call is TRBV7-2, the J call TRBJ2-5, with D unclear. This CDR3 comprises 13 residues. V was cut by 5 bases and J by 5 bases, with 12 bases left in between. Per germline, CDR1 SGHTA and CDR2 FQGNSA. CDR3: CASSGEAEETQYF. In nucleotides, the CDR3 is TGTGCCAGCAGCGGAGAGGCGGAGGAGACCCAGTACTTC.